The present T cell receptor (beta chain) was sequenced within a study of T cell responses to AZD1222 COVID-19 vaccine. V was shortened by 3 bases and J by 7 bases, with 14 bases between the two germline ends. Per germline, CDR1 SGDLS and CDR2 YYNGEE. There are 14 residues in the CDR3. A word on this clone: What it binds is unknown.

Assay: immunoSEQ multiplex PCR; the TCRdb copy retains only in-frame clones and omits some. The table has approximately 100,000 clones, just over 85% seen once. Overall study findings and caveats: An increase in Spike-specific TCR breadth and depth was observed after two AZD1222 doses. Repertoires in all cases were sampled only once the peak T cell response had passed.

The material sequenced was peripheral blood, taken on day 0 of AZD1222 vaccination. The rearrangement joins TRBV9 to TRBJ1-5, with D perhaps matching TRBD1 (6 bases). The source is an adult in good health. The CDR3 reads CASSAQGAKQPQHF. DNA of the CDR3: TGTGCCAGCAGCGCACAGGGCGCCAAACAGCCCCAGCATTTT. The full variable domain, in which reference TRBV9 and TRBJ1-5 provide the parts outside the CDR3, is DSGVTQTPKHLITATGQRVTLRCSPRSGDLSVYWYQQSLDQGLQFLIQYYNGEERAKGNILERFSAQQFPDLHSELNLSSLELGDSALYFCASSAQGAKQPQHFGDGTRLSIL.